The 12 T cell receptor beta chains in this list originate from one sample, sequenced in a study of PD-L1 blockade in urothelial cancer. TCRdb keeps only in-frame clones here, not all; method: immunoSEQ multiplex PCR. Of about 29,000 clones listed, more than 70% were seen once; the top ten hold under 3.5%. Sequencing used PBMCs, obtained around atezolizumab (anti-PD-L1) treatment. The source is a man aged 50 to 59 with urothelial cancer.

V is TRBV9 and J is TRBJ2-5; 9 bases are a match to TRBD2. CDR3 length: 14 amino acids. Germline V CDR1 and CDR2: SGDLS, YYNGEE. The V segment lost 5 bases and the J segment 1 base; nucleotides outside the gene matches: 3. Here the CDR3 DNA reads TGTGCCAGCAGTCCAGCGGGGGGCCAAGAGACCCAGTACTTC. This translates into CASSPAGGQETQYF.

This chain connects TRBV27 to TRBJ1-5; TRBD1 might be the D (6 bases). CDR1 and CDR2 from the germline V gene are MNHEY and SMNVEV (reference sequence). The CDR3 covers 14 residues. Deletions cut 6 bases from V and 4 bases from J, with 13 bases between. The CDR3 protein is CASRRQVPNQPQHF. The DNA for the CDR3 is TGTGCCAGCAGAAGACAGGTTCCGAATCAGCCCCAGCATTTT.

The chain employs TRBV5-1 and TRBJ2-7; a possible D gene is TRBD1 (6 bases). CDR3 length: 14 amino acids. Germline CDR1 is SGHRS and CDR2 is YFSETQ. V lost 1 base, J lost 4 bases, and 12 bases lay in between. The CDR3 region has the DNA TGCGCCAGCAGCTTGACAACAGGGAAATACGAGCAGTACTTC. Translating gives CASSLTTGKYEQYF. The whole variable domain, filled in from reference TRBV5-1 and TRBJ2-7, reads KAGVTQTPRYLIKTRGQQVTLSCSPISGHRSVSWYQQTPGQGLQFLFEYFSETQRNKGNFPGRFSGRQFSNSRSEMNVSTLELGDSALYLCASSLTTGKYEQYFGPGTRLTVT.

V and J are TRBV5-6 and TRBJ2-7; D remains unclear. The CDR3 is 16 residues long. V gave up 0 bases and J gave up 2 bases, with 15 bases separating them. Germline loops: CDR1 SGHDT, CDR2 YYEEEE. CDR3 region: CASSLGQIKTAYEQYF. In nucleotides, the CDR3 is TGTGCCAGCAGCTTGGGCCAGATAAAAACAGCCTACGAGCAGTACTTC.

V is TRBV11-3 and J is TRBJ2-1; 13 nucleotides line up with TRBD2. Germline loops: CDR1 SGHNT, CDR2 YENEEA. The CDR3 is made up of 17 amino acids. V shed 5 bases, J shed 5 bases, and the junction held 9 bases outside the gene matches. The DNA for the CDR3 is TGTGCCAGCAGCACCCCCTCAGGACTAGCGGGAGACAATGAGCAGTTCTTC. It specifies CASSTPSGLAGDNEQFF.

In this sample, this clone turned up once. The chain employs TRBV29-1 and TRBJ2-4; 10 bases are a match to TRBD1. The V gene end was trimmed by 6 bases and the J gene end by 3 bases; junction bases not matched to a gene: 5. The CDR3 is 14 residues long. Germline V gene sequence: CDR1 SQVTM, CDR2 ANQGSEA. The CDR3, as DNA: TGCAGCGTGGGGGACAGGGGTGGCAAAAACATTCAGTACTTC. As protein: CSVGDRGGKNIQYF. Variable domain in full (rest from reference TRBV29-1 and TRBJ2-4): SAVISQKPSRDICQRGTSLTIQCQVDSQVTMMFWYRQQPGQSLTLIATANQGSEATYESGFVIDKFPISRPNLTFSTLTVSNMSPEDSSIYLCSVGDRGGKNIQYFGAGTRLSVL.

This rearrangement joins TRBV6-1 to TRBJ2-7, with D maybe TRBD2 (5 bases). CDR1 MNHNS and CDR2 SASEGT come from the germline V gene. CDR3 length equals 14 residues. V was cut by 3 bases and J by 4 bases, with 13 bases left in between. CDR3 loop: CASSETKTGYEQYF. The DNA for the CDR3 is TGTGCCAGCAGTGAGACTAAAACTGGGTACGAGCAGTACTTC.

The V gene is TRBV6-5, the J gene TRBJ2-3, with 8 bases lining up with TRBD1. The CDR3 contains 15 residues. Germline loops: CDR1 MNHEY, CDR2 SVGAGI. Losses at the gene ends were 3 bases for V and 4 bases for J; bases not matched to a gene: 6. CDR3 protein: CASSYRRQGSDTQYF. The CDR3 DNA reads TGTGCCAGCAGTTATAGGAGACAGGGGTCAGATACGCAGTATTTT.

The rearrangement joins TRBV19 to TRBJ2-5; 10 bases are shared with TRBD2. CDR3 length equals 16 residues. V shed 5 bases and J 6 bases; nucleotides not matched to a gene: 12. Germline V gene lookup returns CDR1 LNHDA and CDR2 SQIVND (reference sequence). The CDR3 DNA sequence: TGTGCCAGTAGTCCACCCCCAGCGGGAGGGGGAAAGACCCAGTACTTC. This sequence encodes CASSPPPAGGGKTQYF.

The gene calls are TRBV13 and TRBJ2-3; a possible D gene is TRBD1 (6 bases). In germline, CDR1 is PRHDT, CDR2 FYEKMQ (reference sequence). The CDR3 is made up of 14 amino acids. The V end was cut by 8 bases, the J end by 1 base, with 13 bases between. CDR3 loop: CASLFWGRTDTQYF. CDR3 DNA sequence: TGTGCCAGCCTTTTCTGGGGGCGCACAGATACGCAGTATTTT. Full variable domain (rest looked up from reference TRBV13 and TRBJ2-3): AAGVIQSPRHLIKEKRETATLKCYPIPRHDTVYWYQQGPGQDPQFLISFYEKMQSDKGSIPDRFSAQQFSDYHSELNMSSLELGDSALYFCASLFWGRTDTQYFGPGTRLTVL.

This chain links TRBV12-5 with TRBJ1-1, with D possibly matching TRBD1 (5 bases). Germline-derived CDR1 and CDR2 are LGHNT and FRNRAP. Trimming removed 7 bases from V and 4 bases from J, with 13 bases in between. The CDR3 runs to 13 residues. CDR3 nucleotides: TGTGCTAGTGCCCTCCTCGACAGCACTGAAGCTTTCTTT. This gives the protein CASALLDSTEAFF.

The CDR3 DNA sequence: TGTGCCAGCAGCTTGAGAACGAGCACAGATACGCAGTATTTT. Translation gives CASSLRTSTDTQYF. This chain uses TRBV11-2 with TRBJ2-3; unclear D gene. CDR1 is SGHAT, CDR2 FQNNGV, per germline. Trimming shortened V by 3 bases and J by 0 bases, and 7 bases separated the two germline ends. The CDR3 runs to 14 residues.